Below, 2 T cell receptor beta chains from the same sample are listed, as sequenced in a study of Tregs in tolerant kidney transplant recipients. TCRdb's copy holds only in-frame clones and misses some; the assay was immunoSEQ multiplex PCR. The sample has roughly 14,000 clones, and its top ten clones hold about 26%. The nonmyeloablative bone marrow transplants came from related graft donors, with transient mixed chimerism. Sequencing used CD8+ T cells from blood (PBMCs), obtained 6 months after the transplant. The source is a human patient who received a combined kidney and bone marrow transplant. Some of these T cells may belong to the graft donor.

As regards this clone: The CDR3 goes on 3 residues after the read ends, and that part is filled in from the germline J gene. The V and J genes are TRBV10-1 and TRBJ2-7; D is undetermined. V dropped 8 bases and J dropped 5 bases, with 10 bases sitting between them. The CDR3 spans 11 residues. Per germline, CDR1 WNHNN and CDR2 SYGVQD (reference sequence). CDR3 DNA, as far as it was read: TGCGCCAGCCCCCAACCGGACGAG. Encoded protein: CASPQPDE. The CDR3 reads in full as CASPQPDEQYF.

Partial CDR3 DNA: TGCGCCAGCAGCGATTTAGCGGACTCCTACAATGAG. Translation gives CASSDLADSYNE. The whole CDR3 reads CASSDLADSYNEQFF. The chain employs TRBV5-1 and TRBJ2-1; D may be TRBD2 (6 bases). Read data end 3 residues before the CDR3 end; the end is taken from the germline J gene. CDR1 is SGHRS, CDR2 YFSETQ, per germline. This CDR3 contains 15 residues. V lost 4 bases to trimming and J lost 0 bases, with 11 bases between them. Full variable domain (missing parts from reference TRBV5-1 and TRBJ2-1): KAGVTQTPRYLIKTRGQQVTLSCSPISGHRSVSWYQQTPGQGLQFLFEYFSETQRNKGNFPGRFSGRQFSNSRSEMNVSTLELGDSALYLCASSDLADSYNEQFFGPGTRLTVL.